Shown below are 19 T cell receptor beta chains from a single sample sequenced in a study of metastatic and nonmetastatic thyroid tumors. Each patient came to thyroid surgery without any prior treatment (of any kind). Using MiXCR, TCRdb re-called clones from the PCR reads. The sample lists about 40,000 clones, approximately 15% seen once, with around 4% in the top ten. The sample comprised blood. These TCRs come from a female donor with papillary thyroid cancer or a benign thyroid nodule (not recorded which). Some clones in this sample may be carry-over from other donors' samples.

Written as DNA, the CDR3 is TGCAGTGCTAGAGCCCCGACCGTGGTCAGCTCCTACAATGAGCAGTTCTTC. This translates into CSARAPTVVSSYNEQFF. The chain links TRBV20-1 to TRBJ2-1; D gene ambiguous. The CDR3 extends over 17 amino acids. The V end lost 1 base, the J end lost 0 bases, and 16 bases lay between the germline ends. From germline, CDR1 is DFQATT and CDR2 SNEGSKA (reference sequence).

This clone appeared many times. The V gene is TRBV7-9, the J gene TRBJ1-5; no clear D gene. Per the germline V gene, CDR1 is SEHNR and CDR2 is FQNEAQ (reference sequence). This CDR3 has 14 residues. The V end lost 2 bases, the J end lost 0 bases, and 5 bases lay between the germline ends. CDR3 loop: CASSLSSSNQPQHF. CDR3 sequence (DNA): TGTGCCAGCAGCTTATCGTCTAGCAATCAGCCCCAGCATTTT.

Details on this clone: The CDR3 end shows no conserved phenylalanine or tryptophan, and so a read error is likely. The chain couples TRBV7-9 to TRBJ1-2; D is unclear. Per germline, CDR1 SEHNR and CDR2 FQNEAQ (reference sequence). CDR3 length: 15 amino acids. The CDR3 coding sequence is TGTGCCAGCAGCTTAAACCCTGATCGCTCCTATGGTTACACCCTC. Translating it yields CASSLNPDRSYGYTL.

In its sample, this clone was seen many times. This chain connects TRBV28 to TRBJ2-1, with D possibly matching TRBD1 (5 bases). This CDR3 spans 15 amino acids. Germline CDR1 MDHEN, CDR2 SYDVKM. V was clipped by 3 bases and J by 1 base, with 10 bases between them. In DNA, the CDR3 is TGTGCCAGCAGTTTTCCAGGGATTTCCTACAATGAGCAGTTCTTC. It translates to CASSFPGISYNEQFF.

This clone occurred a few times. Mismatch with germline at one junction end may stem from a read error. The chain's CDR3 is CVSSLVRGNSPLHF. The CDR3 DNA is TGTGTCAGCAGTTTGGTCAGGGGTAATTCACCCCTCCACTTT. The chain combines TRBV27 with TRBJ1-6; maybe TRBD1 (6 bases). The CDR3 spans 14 residues. Germline CDR1 reads MNHEY; CDR2 reads SMNVEV (reference sequence).

In this sample, this clone turned up many times. CDR3 in amino acids: CASSDRWEAYNEQFF. The CDR3 bases are TGTGCCAGCAGTGATAGATGGGAGGCCTACAATGAGCAGTTCTTC. The chain is built from TRBV2 and TRBJ2-1; the D gene is possibly TRBD2 (6 bases). CDR1 and CDR2 (germline): SNHLY, FYNNEI. Between the trimmed V and J ends, which lost 3 bases and 2 bases, there was a span of 11 bases. The CDR3 covers 15 residues.

This clone was recorded many times. V is TRBV5-4 and J is TRBJ1-5, with no clear D. The CDR3 covers 15 residues. Germline CDR1 is SGHNT and CDR2 is YYREEE (reference sequence). V gave up 2 bases and J gave up 4 bases, with 13 bases separating them. In nucleotides, the CDR3 is TGTGCCAGCAGCTTTAGGATCACAGTAAATCAGCCCCAGCATTTT. Amino acid sequence: CASSFRITVNQPQHF.

This clone occurred many times. The chain links TRBV19 to TRBJ1-1; D not resolved. With 2 bases removed from V and 0 bases from J, the gap between germline ends came to 7 bases. Germline V gene sequence: CDR1 LNHDA, CDR2 SQIVND (reference sequence). The CDR3 loop spans 14 amino acids. CDR3 bases: TGTGCCAGTAGTATATACGGGGTGAACACTGAAGCTTTCTTT. It translates to CASSIYGVNTEAFF.

There are many counts of this clone. Being one base from a much bigger clone, this may be a read error. This rearrangement joins TRBV19 to TRBJ1-2; 7 bases map to TRBD1. The CDR3 totals 11 residues. CDR1 and CDR2 (germline): LNHDA, SQIVND (reference sequence). Unmatched junction bases numbered 5, after V lost 11 bases and J lost 5 bases. CDR3 nucleotides: TGTGCCCGTGCACAGGGGTATGGCTACACCTTC. This translates into CARAQGYGYTF. Variable domain in full (rest from reference TRBV19 and TRBJ1-2): DGGITQSPKYLFRKEGQNVTLSCEQNLNHDAMYWYRQDPGQGLRLIYYSQIVNDFQKGDIAEGYSVSREKKESFPLTVTSAQKNPTAFYLCARAQGYGYTFGSGTRLTVV.

This clone showed up just a few times. The chain is built from TRBV19 and TRBJ1-3; weak D call: TRBD1 (5 bases). Looked up from germline, CDR1 is LNHDA and CDR2 is SQIVND (reference sequence). V lost 3 bases, J lost 2 bases, and 8 bases lay in between. There are 14 residues in the CDR3. CDR3 nucleotide sequence: TGTGCCAGTAGTATTCAGGGAACTGGAAACACCATATATTTT. Translation gives CASSIQGTGNTIYF. The complete variable domain, with remaining parts taken from reference TRBV19 and TRBJ1-3, reads DGGITQSPKYLFRKEGQNVTLSCEQNLNHDAMYWYRQDPGQGLRLIYYSQIVNDFQKGDIAEGYSVSREKKESFPLTVTSAQKNPTAFYLCASSIQGTGNTIYFGEGSWLTVV.

This clone was detected many times. This rearrangement joins TRBV11-3 to TRBJ2-3, with D possibly matching TRBD1 (5 bases). There are 15 residues in the CDR3. V was cut by 4 bases and J by 7 bases, with 18 bases left in between. Per the germline V gene, CDR1 is SGHNT and CDR2 is YENEEA. The CDR3: CASSSGLRGMNTQYF. The CDR3 coding sequence is TGTGCCAGCAGCTCTGGTCTTAGGGGAATGAATACGCAGTATTTT.

This rearrangement joins TRBV20-1 to TRBJ1-6; D is unresolved. CDR3 length equals 11 residues. Germline V gives CDR1 DFQATT, CDR2 SNEGSKA (reference sequence). Trimming took off 6 bases at V and 12 bases at J, with 12 bases between the two ends. The CDR3 loop is CSASGFLPLHF. The CDR3 DNA follows: TGCAGTGCCTCAGGCTTTTTACCCCTCCACTTT.

Note on this clone: Being one base from a much bigger clone, this may be a read error. The gene calls are TRBV18 and TRBJ2-1, with D hard to call. The CDR3 consists of 11 residues. CDR1 is KGHSH and CDR2 is LQKENI in the germline V gene. The CDR3 loop reads CAISPRDEQFF. The CDR3 DNA reads as TGTGCCATCTCACCACGGGATGAGCAGTTCTTC.

The chain is built from TRBV20-1 and TRBJ2-4, with D possibly being TRBD2 (6 bases). The CDR3 covers 11 residues. The germline gives CDR1 DFQATT, CDR2 SNEGSKA (reference sequence). Trimming took 1 base from V and 11 from J, leaving 9 bases between them. In DNA form, the CDR3 reads TGCAGTGCTAGAGGACTAGAGGTTCAGTACTTC. It codes for CSARGLEVQYF.

In its sample, this clone was seen many times. The chain is built from TRBV20-1 and TRBJ1-5; D uncertain. From germline, CDR1 is DFQATT and CDR2 SNEGSKA (reference sequence). This CDR3 has 14 residues. V was cut by 0 bases and J by 5 bases, with 11 bases left in between. CDR3 residues: CSARDTGMDQPQHF. The DNA of the CDR3 is TGCAGTGCTAGAGATACGGGTATGGATCAGCCCCAGCATTTT.

Notes on this clone: One end of the junction fails to match germline, which may point to a read error. CDR3 sequence (DNA): TGCAGTGCTAGGCAAGGGGGGGTTTACTATAATTCACCACTCCACTTT. Amino acid sequence: CSARQGGVYYNSPLHF. The gene calls are TRBV20-1 and TRBJ1-6; tentative D call: TRBD1 (6 bases). The CDR3 runs to 16 residues. The germline gives CDR1 DFQATT, CDR2 SNEGSKA (reference sequence).

Ten or more counts support this clone. V usage is TRBV27 and J usage is TRBJ1-5; D unresolved. Trimming removed 3 bases at V and 3 bases at J, with 12 bases between. The germline V gene encodes CDR1 MNHEY and CDR2 SMNVEV (reference sequence). The CDR3 sequence is 15 residues long. In DNA form, the CDR3 reads TGTGCCAGCAGTTTGGCCAGCCATCTCAATCAGCCCCAGCATTTT. Translated: CASSLASHLNQPQHF.

This clone was seen only once. V gene TRBV11-2 combines with J gene TRBJ2-7, with D maybe TRBD1 (5 bases). Germline V gives CDR1 SGHAT, CDR2 FQNNGV. V was shortened by 3 bases and J by 3 bases, with 12 bases between the two germline ends. The CDR3 sequence is 14 residues long. In DNA form, the CDR3 reads TGTGCCAGCAGCTTGGCAGGACACATCTACGAGCAGTACTTC. Protein product: CASSLAGHIYEQYF. The full variable domain, its missing parts supplied by reference TRBV11-2 and TRBJ2-7, is EAGVAQSPRYKIIEKRQSVAFWCNPISGHATLYWYQQILGQGPKLLIQFQNNGVVDDSQLPKDRFSAERLKGVDSTLKIQPAKLEDSAVYLCASSLAGHIYEQYFGPGTRLTVT.

A remark on this clone: A much larger clonotype is one base distant, so this may be a read error. V and J are TRBV10-2 and TRBJ2-1; D uncertain. V was trimmed by 2 bases and J by 6 bases, leaving 14 bases between them. The CDR3 has 15 residues. Germline values: CDR1 WSHSY, CDR2 SAAADI. CDR3 loop: CASSEAVGLLNEQFF. CDR3 DNA: TGCGCCAGCAGTGAGGCGGTGGGATTACTCAATGAGCAGTTCTTC.